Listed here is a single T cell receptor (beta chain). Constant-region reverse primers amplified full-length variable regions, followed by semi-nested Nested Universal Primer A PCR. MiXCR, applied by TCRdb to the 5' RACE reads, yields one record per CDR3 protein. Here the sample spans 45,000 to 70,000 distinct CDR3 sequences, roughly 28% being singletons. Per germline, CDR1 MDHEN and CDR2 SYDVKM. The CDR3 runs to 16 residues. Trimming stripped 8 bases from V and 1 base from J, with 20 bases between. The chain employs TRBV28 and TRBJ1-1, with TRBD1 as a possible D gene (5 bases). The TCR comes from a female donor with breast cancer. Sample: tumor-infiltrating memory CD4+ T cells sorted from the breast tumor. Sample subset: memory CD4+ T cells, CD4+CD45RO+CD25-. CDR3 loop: CASSLGGVRGNTEAFF. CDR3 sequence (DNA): TGTGCCAGCTCCTTGGGAGGGGTTCGAGGGAACACTGAAGCTTTCTTT.